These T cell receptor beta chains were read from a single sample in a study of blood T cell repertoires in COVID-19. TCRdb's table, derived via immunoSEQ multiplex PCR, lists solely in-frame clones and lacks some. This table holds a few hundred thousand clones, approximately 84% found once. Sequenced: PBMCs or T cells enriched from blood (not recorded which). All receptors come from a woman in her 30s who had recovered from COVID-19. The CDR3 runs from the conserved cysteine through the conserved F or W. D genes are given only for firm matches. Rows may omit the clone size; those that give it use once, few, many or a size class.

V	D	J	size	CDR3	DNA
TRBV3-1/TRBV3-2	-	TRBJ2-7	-	CASSQARTPPYEQYF	TGTGCCAGCAGCCAAGCCAGGACTCCACCCTACGAGCAGTACTTC
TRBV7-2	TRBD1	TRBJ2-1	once	CASSFGTGENEQFF	TGTGCCAGCAGCTTCGGGACAGGGGAGAATGAGCAGTTCTTC
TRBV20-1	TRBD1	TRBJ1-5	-	CSASTGGRNQPQHF	TGCAGTGCTAGTACAGGGGGCCGCAATCAGCCCCAGCATTTT
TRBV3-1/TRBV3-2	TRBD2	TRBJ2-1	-	CASSQVAGANEQFF	TGTGCCAGCAGCCAAGTAGCGGGGGCGAATGAGCAGTTCTTC
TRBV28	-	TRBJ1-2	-	CASKGAGRAEGGYTF	TGTGCCAGCAAAGGGGCGGGAAGGGCCGAAGGTGGCTACACCTTC
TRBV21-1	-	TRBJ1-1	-	CASSNGPGEFEAFF	TGTGCCAGCAGCAATGGTCCGGGGGAGTTTGAAGCTTTCTTT
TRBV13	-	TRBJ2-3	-	CASSFTTDSTDTQYF	TGTGCCAGCAGCTTCACGACAGACAGCACAGATACGCAGTATTTT
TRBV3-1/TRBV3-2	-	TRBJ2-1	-	CASSQVRNNEQFF	TGTGCCAGCAGCCAAGTGCGGAACAATGAGCAGTTCTTC
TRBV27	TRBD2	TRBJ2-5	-	CASSFMASGSPGETQYF	TGTGCCAGCAGTTTTATGGCTAGCGGGAGTCCTGGAGAGACCCAGTACTTC
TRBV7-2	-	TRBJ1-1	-	CASSSQGIAEAFF	TGTGCCAGCAGCTCGCAGGGTATCGCTGAAGCTTTCTTT
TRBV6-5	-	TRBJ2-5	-	CASSVGETQYF	TGTGCCTCGTCCGTCGGGGAGACCCAGTACTTC
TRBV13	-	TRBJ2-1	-	CASSASTRANNEQFF	TGTGCCAGCAGCGCCTCTACTAGGGCCAACAATGAGCAGTTCTTC
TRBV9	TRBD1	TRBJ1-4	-	CASSRTGTTNEKLFF	TGTGCCAGCAGCAGGACAGGGACAACTAATGAAAAACTGTTTTTT
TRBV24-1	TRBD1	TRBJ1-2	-	CATSDRDRNYGYTF	TGTGCCACCAGTGACCGGGACAGGAACTATGGCTACACCTTC
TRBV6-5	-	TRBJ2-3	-	CASSVTASTDTQYF	TGTGCCAGCAGCGTGACAGCTAGCACAGATACGCAGTATTTT
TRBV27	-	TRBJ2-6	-	CASSPGVGAPAGANVLTF	TGTGCCAGCAGTCCGGGTGTGGGGGCCCCCGCTGGGGCCAACGTCCTGACTTTC
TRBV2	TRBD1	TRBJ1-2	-	CASRTGDYYGYTF	TGTGCCAGCCGGACAGGGGACTACTATGGCTACACCTTC
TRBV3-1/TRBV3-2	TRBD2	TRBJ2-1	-	CASSLLAGYEQFF	TGTGCCAGCAGCCTACTAGCGGGATATGAGCAGTTCTTC
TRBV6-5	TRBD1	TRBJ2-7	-	CASSYSTGGFYEQYF	TGTGCCAGCAGTTACTCAACAGGGGGTTTTTACGAGCAGTACTTC
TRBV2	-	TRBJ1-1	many	CASSGQIGTEAFF	TGTGCCAGCAGTGGACAGATCGGCACTGAAGCTTTCTTT
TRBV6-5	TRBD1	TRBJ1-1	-	CASTSTGAGTEAFF	TGTGCCAGCACCTCAACAGGGGCGGGCACTGAAGCTTTCTTT
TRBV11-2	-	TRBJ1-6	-	CASSLAGVGSPLHF	TGTGCCAGCAGCTTAGCAGGGGTGGGCTCACCCCTCCACTTT